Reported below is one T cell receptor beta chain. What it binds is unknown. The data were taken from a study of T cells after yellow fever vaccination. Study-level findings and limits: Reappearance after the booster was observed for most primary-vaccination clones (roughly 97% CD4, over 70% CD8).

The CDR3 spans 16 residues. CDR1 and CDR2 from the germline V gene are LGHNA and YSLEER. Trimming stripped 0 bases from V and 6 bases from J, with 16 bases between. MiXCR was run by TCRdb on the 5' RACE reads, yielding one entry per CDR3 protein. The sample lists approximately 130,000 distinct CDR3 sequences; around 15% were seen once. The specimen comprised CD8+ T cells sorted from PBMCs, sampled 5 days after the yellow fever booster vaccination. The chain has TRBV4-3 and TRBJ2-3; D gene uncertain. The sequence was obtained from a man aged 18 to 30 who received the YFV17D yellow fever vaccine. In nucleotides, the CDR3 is TGCGCCAGCAGCCAAGAGGTTATTGGTGCGTCTGATACGCAGTATTTT. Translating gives CASSQEVIGASDTQYF.